The 6 T cell receptor beta chains below were found in one sample sequenced in a study of read filtering for tumor transcriptome and immune sequencing. The library was built from around 380 ng RNA with molecular barcoded adaptors for alpha/delta and beta/gamma chains. From the reads, TCRdb called clonotypes with MiXCR, one entry per CDR3 protein. Among about 38,000 distinct CDR3 sequences, approximately 15% were seen once, and the ten largest hold 18%. Sequenced input: a population of CD138-negative cells sorted from bone marrow. All receptors derive from a donor aged 40 or over with multiple myeloma.

A few counts support this clonotype. The genes are TRBV20-1 and TRBJ1-2; 7 bases are a match to TRBD1. This CDR3 is built from 14 residues. The germline V gene encodes CDR1 DFQATT and CDR2 SNEGSKA (reference sequence). Trimming took 5 bases from V and 5 from J; bases not matched to a gene: 11. The CDR3 DNA sequence: TGCAGTGCTGTACCCGGGACAGTCGAATATGGCTACACCTTC. Translation: CSAVPGTVEYGYTF.

On this clonotype: A read error likely explains this, since a far larger clone differs by one base. The chain employs TRBV7-9 and TRBJ1-4; D might be TRBD2 (6 bases). The DNA matches TRBJ2-3 better at its end, which makes the J call doubtful. Germline CDR1 is SEHNR and CDR2 is FQNEAQ (reference sequence). The CDR3 contains 19 residues. The CDR3 sequence is CASSPDYLERKHRTWTQYF. CDR3 in DNA: TGTGCCAGCAGCCCGGACTATCTCGAACGCAAGCACAGAACCTGGACGCAGTATTTT.

The V gene is TRBV5-1, the J gene TRBJ1-1, with a weak D call TRBD1 (5 bases). V shed 1 base and J shed 5 bases, with 6 bases lying between them. Germline-derived CDR1 and CDR2 are SGHRS and YFSETQ. CDR3 length: 12 amino acids. CDR3: CASSLQGTEAFF. The DNA for the CDR3 is TGCGCCAGCAGCTTGCAGGGTACTGAAGCTTTCTTT.

At least ten counts were recorded for this clonotype. The chain couples TRBV20-1 to TRBJ2-2, with TRBD1 identical over 7 bases. Germline CDR1 and CDR2: DFQATT and SNEGSKA (reference sequence). J was trimmed by 3 bases and V by 6 bases; bases with no gene match: 10. The CDR3 covers 15 residues. CDR3 sequence: CSAWESGGDTGELFF. CDR3 sequence (DNA): TGCAGTGCCTGGGAGTCAGGGGGAGACACCGGGGAGCTGTTTTTT.

The table lists this clonotype with many counts. V gene TRBV7-2 combines with J gene TRBJ2-4; 14 bases are a match to TRBD2. Looked up from germline, CDR1 is SGHTA and CDR2 is FQGNSA. The junction had 12 bases not matched to a gene; V was cut back by 5 bases and J by 0 bases. The CDR3 contains 20 residues. As DNA, the CDR3 is TGTGCCAGCAGCGCTACCGGGACTAGCGGGGGAGTTCTAGCCAAAAACATTCAGTACTTC. This codes for CASSATGTSGGVLAKNIQYF. Variable domain in full (rest from reference TRBV7-2 and TRBJ2-4): GAGVSQSPSNKVTEKGKDVELRCDPISGHTALYWYRQSLGQGLEFLIYFQGNSAPDKSGLPSDRFSAERTGGSVSTLTIQRTQQEDSAVYLCASSATGTSGGVLAKNIQYFGAGTRLSVL.

In this sample, this clonotype turned up many times. The CDR3 here is CSAIGAYRLGDQPQHF. The CDR3 DNA reads as TGCAGTGCTATTGGGGCGTATAGATTAGGGGATCAGCCCCAGCATTTT. The V gene is TRBV20-1, the J gene TRBJ1-5, with TRBD1 as a possible D gene (5 bases). The CDR3 has 16 residues. Germline V lookup: CDR1 DFQATT, CDR2 SNEGSKA (reference sequence). Trimming took off 4 bases at V and 5 bases at J, with 21 bases between the two ends.